A single T cell receptor (beta chain) is shown here with its context. The data originate from a study of control samples from healthy donors and cancer patients. In germline, CDR1 is SGHTA, CDR2 FQGTGA. Trimming cost V 2 bases and J 1 base, with 10 bases left between them. CDR3 length: 15 residues. TCRdb keeps only in-frame clones here, not all; method: immunoSEQ multiplex PCR. The profile shows about 85,000 clones, 70% to 90% of them singletons. The sample taken for sequencing was blood. This chain connects TRBV7-3 to TRBJ2-3; maybe TRBD2 (5 bases). This receptor was identified in a woman in her sixties or seventies in good health. This CDR3 reads CASSLRGAGTDTQYF. CDR3 nucleotides: TGTGCCAGCAGCTTACGGGGAGCCGGCACAGATACGCAGTATTTT.